A single sample gave rise to the 27 T cell receptor beta chains below, sequenced in a study of radiotherapy plus CTLA-4 blockade in lung cancer. TCRdb keeps only in-frame clones here, not all; method: immunoSEQ multiplex PCR. The sample has around 40,000 clones; roughly 75% are singletons. Sequenced here: peripheral blood, sampled from a patient treated with radiotherapy plus ipilimumab. Receptors originate from a human donor with non-small cell lung cancer who had stable disease on radiotherapy plus ipilimumab.

Only a few counts were recorded for this clone. The J gene is TRBJ1-1, the V gene TRBV29-1; D may be TRBD1 (5 bases). The germline CDR1 and CDR2 sequences are SQVTM and ANQGSEA. CDR3 length equals 13 residues. Trimming took off 4 bases at V and 0 bases at J, with 9 bases between the two ends. Here the CDR3 reads CSVVSGMNTEAFF. As DNA, the CDR3 is TGCAGCGTTGTTTCAGGGATGAACACTGAAGCTTTCTTT.

The chain employs TRBV2 and TRBJ1-6; 10 nucleotides line up with TRBD1. Per the germline V gene, CDR1 is SNHLY and CDR2 is FYNNEI. With V trimmed by 4 bases and J by 7 bases, 7 bases remained unmatched. This CDR3 is 16 amino acids long. The CDR3 is CASSGRRDRGNSPLHF. In DNA, the CDR3 is TGTGCCAGCAGTGGACGGCGGGACAGGGGAAATTCACCCCTCCACTTT.

The V gene is TRBV9, the J gene TRBJ2-1, with unresolved D. The CDR3 is 13 amino acids. The germline V and J ends were trimmed by 1 base and 5 bases, with 7 bases remaining between them. Germline values: CDR1 SGDLS, CDR2 YYNGEE. The CDR3 coding sequence is TGTGCCAGCAGCGTAAATGTCGACAATGAGCAGTTCTTC. This encodes CASSVNVDNEQFF.

J is TRBJ1-5 and V is TRBV21-1. TRBV21-1 counts as a pseudogene. The CDR3 covers 19 residues. CDR3 protein: CASSKALRVGKRGGQPQHF. CDR3 DNA: TGTGCCAGCAGCAAAGCGCTAAGGGTTGGAAAGCGGGGTGGGCAGCCCCAGCATTTT.

This clone was detected only once. This chain links TRBV10-3 with TRBJ2-4, with a weak D call TRBD1 (6 bases). Germline V gene sequence: CDR1 ENHRY, CDR2 SYGVKD. V lost 0 bases to trimming and J lost 4 bases, with 13 bases between them. The CDR3 covers 16 residues. CDR3 sequence (DNA): TGTGCCATCAGTGAGTCGGGGAGTCAGGGGAAAAACATTCAGTACTTC. Its protein is CAISESGSQGKNIQYF.

In nucleotides, the CDR3 is TGTGCCAGTAGCGCGGGGCTGCAGGGCTACAATGAGCAGTTCTTC. Encoded protein: CASSAGLQGYNEQFF. The chain couples TRBV19 to TRBJ2-1; a weak D match, TRBD2 (6 bases). This CDR3 is 15 amino acids long. Germline CDR1 LNHDA, CDR2 SQIVND (reference sequence). Trimming cost V 6 bases and J 3 bases, with 15 bases left between them.

This clone was recorded a few times. The chain uses TRBV2 and TRBJ1-2, with unresolved D. The germline gives CDR1 SNHLY, CDR2 FYNNEI. The CDR3 length is 13 residues. V was cut by 11 bases and J by 0 bases, with 13 bases left in between. This CDR3 reads CASEVLPNYGYTF. Here the CDR3 DNA reads TGTGCCTCAGAGGTACTTCCTAACTATGGCTACACCTTC. The full variable domain, rest sourced from reference TRBV2 and TRBJ1-2, is EPEVTQTPSHQVTQMGQEVILRCVPISNHLYFYWYRQILGQKVEFLVSFYNNEISEKSEIFDDQFSVERPDGSNFTLKIRSTKLEDSAMYFCASEVLPNYGYTFGSGTRLTVV.

The chain is built from TRBV6-5 and TRBJ1-2; perhaps TRBD1 as D (5 bases). Germline V lookup: CDR1 MNHEY, CDR2 SVGAGI. The CDR3 consists of 15 residues. The germline V and J ends were trimmed by 3 bases and 0 bases, with 11 bases remaining between them. CDR3 sequence: CASSYFGGSNYGYTF. In nucleotides, the CDR3 is TGTGCCAGCAGTTATTTCGGGGGATCTAACTATGGCTACACCTTC.

This sequence joins TRBV12-5 and TRBJ2-3; D perhaps matches TRBD2 (7 bases). CDR1 and CDR2 (germline): LGHNT, FRNRAP. The CDR3 is 14 residues long. Trimming stripped 9 bases from V and 0 bases from J, with 13 bases between. The CDR3 nucleotides read TGTGCTAGCTCTCGGGGGGCTAGCACAGATACGCAGTATTTT. This encodes CASSRGASTDTQYF.

The chain employs TRBV7-9 and TRBJ2-1, with D tentatively TRBD2 (7 bases). V lost 5 bases and J lost 3, with 14 bases in between. Germline CDR1 reads SEHNR; CDR2 reads FQNEAQ (reference sequence). There are 15 residues in the CDR3. The CDR3 DNA is TGTGCCAGCAGCGCTTCGGGGGGCGTCTACAATGAGCAGTTCTTC. Translating it yields CASSASGGVYNEQFF.

For the CDR3, the DNA is TGCAGCGCTATGACAGCAGGGTACACTGAAGCTTTCTTT. This gives the protein CSAMTAGYTEAFF. This sequence joins TRBV29-1 and TRBJ1-1; tentative D call: TRBD1 (5 bases). Germline CDR1 is SQVTM and CDR2 is ANQGSEA. Trimming pared 7 bases from V and 3 bases from J, leaving 15 bases between. This CDR3 contains 13 residues.

This clone was observed a handful of times. V is TRBV6-1 and J is TRBJ2-5; D unclear. The DNA end is a closer match to TRBJ2-7, so the J assignment may be wrong. CDR3 length: 14 residues. Germline loops: CDR1 MNHNS, CDR2 SASEGT. The DNA of the CDR3 is TGTGCCAGCAGTGATGATAGGAGCTCCTACGAGCAGTACTTC. Its translation is CASSDDRSSYEQYF.

This clone was observed a single time. The gene calls are TRBV7-9 and TRBJ1-4; D possibly corresponds to TRBD1 (5 bases). This CDR3 is built from 16 residues. Trimming shortened V by 1 base and J by 2 bases, and 11 bases separated the two germline ends. CDR1 and CDR2 (germline): SEHNR, FQNEAQ (reference sequence). Written as DNA, the CDR3 is TGTGCCAGCAGCTTAGGACAGATTGATACTAATGAAAAACTGTTTTTT. Encoded protein: CASSLGQIDTNEKLFF.

The chain has TRBV19 and TRBJ1-3, with D tentatively TRBD1 (5 bases). The V end was cut by 0 bases, the J end by 0 bases, with 9 bases between. CDR3 length equals 16 residues. Germline V CDR1 and CDR2: LNHDA, SQIVND (reference sequence). In DNA form, the CDR3 reads TGTGCCAGTAGTATAGAGGCCACAGGCTCTGGAAACACCATATATTTT. It translates to CASSIEATGSGNTIYF.

In its sample, this clone was seen a few times. This chain connects TRBV29-1 to TRBJ1-2; no clear D gene. The V end was cut by 3 bases, the J end by 4 bases, with 15 bases between. The CDR3 spans 14 residues. The germline gives CDR1 SQVTM, CDR2 ANQGSEA. This CDR3 is CSVEELYVSYGYTF. The DNA for the CDR3 is TGCAGCGTTGAGGAGCTCTACGTCTCCTATGGCTACACCTTC. The entire variable domain, with the rest obtained from reference TRBV29-1 and TRBJ1-2, is as follows: SAVISQKPSRDICQRGTSLTIQCQVDSQVTMMFWYRQQPGQSLTLIATANQGSEATYESGFVIDKFPISRPNLTFSTLTVSNMSPEDSSIYLCSVEELYVSYGYTFGSGTRLTVV.

V gene TRBV14 combines with J gene TRBJ1-3; tentative D call: TRBD1 (6 bases). This CDR3 comprises 19 residues. The germline CDR1 and CDR2 sequences are SGHDN and FVKESK. The V and J ends lost 5 bases and 3 bases respectively, with 26 bases between them. CDR3 sequence (DNA): TGTGCCAGCAGCAAAGGGACATTGATTTTGGTCGGTCGTGGAAACACCATATATTTT. It yields the protein CASSKGTLILVGRGNTIYF.

The rearrangement uses TRBV5-1 and TRBJ1-2, with TRBD1 matching over 9 bases. Trimming took 5 bases from V and 0 from J; bases not matched to a gene: 5. This CDR3 is 15 amino acids long. Germline V gene sequence: CDR1 SGHRS, CDR2 YFSETQ. CDR3 nucleotides: TGCGCCAGCAGGACACGGACAGGGGCTAACTATGGCTACACCTTC. Translation: CASRTRTGANYGYTF.

This clone was seen a few times. The J gene is TRBJ1-2, the V gene TRBV4-1, with D maybe TRBD1 (5 bases). CDR1 is MGHRA, CDR2 YSYEKL, per germline. V was clipped by 1 base and J by 7 bases, with 13 bases between them. The CDR3 loop spans 14 amino acids. The CDR3 DNA reads TGCGCCAGCAGCCAAGCTGGGGGGGGTGGTGGCTACACCTTC. Residues: CASSQAGGGGGYTF.

This chain connects TRBV5-1 to TRBJ1-1, with 7 bases identical to TRBD1. The germline CDR1 and CDR2 sequences are SGHRS and YFSETQ. This CDR3 contains 13 residues. The ends lost 4 bases at V and 4 bases at J; junction bases unmatched: 4. For the CDR3, the DNA is TGCGCCAGCAGCCTAGGGGGCTTCACTGAAGCTTTCTTT. It encodes CASSLGGFTEAFF. Together with reference TRBV5-1 and TRBJ1-1, the CDR3 gives the full variable domain: KAGVTQTPRYLIKTRGQQVTLSCSPISGHRSVSWYQQTPGQGLQFLFEYFSETQRNKGNFPGRFSGRQFSNSRSEMNVSTLELGDSALYLCASSLGGFTEAFFGQGTRLTVV.

The rearrangement links TRBV7-8 to TRBJ1-5, with no clear D. This CDR3 contains 15 residues. Germline V lookup: CDR1 SGHVS, CDR2 FQNEAQ. Trimming cost V 1 base and J 5 bases, with 12 bases left between them. In nucleotides, the CDR3 is TGTGCCAGCAGCTTAGATGGCAGGCCCGATCAGCCCCAGCATTTT. Its protein product is CASSLDGRPDQPQHF.

The chain links TRBV11-3 to TRBJ2-1, with 7 nucleotides matching TRBD2. Losses at the gene ends were 3 bases for V and 2 bases for J; bases not matched to a gene: 7. The CDR3 contains 16 residues. CDR1 and CDR2 from the germline V gene are SGHNT and YENEEA. CDR3 region: CASSFVLAGAYNEQFF. The CDR3, as DNA: TGTGCCAGCAGCTTCGTGTTGGCGGGGGCCTACAATGAGCAGTTCTTC.

The chain is built from TRBV2 and TRBJ1-5; D remains unclear. The length of the CDR3 is 15 residues. Trimming pared 1 base from V and 1 base from J, leaving 8 bases between. Per the germline V gene, CDR1 is SNHLY and CDR2 is FYNNEI. As DNA, the CDR3 is TGTGCCAGCAGTGAAGGTCAGGCGAGCAATCAGCCCCAGCATTTT. It yields the protein CASSEGQASNQPQHF.

The J gene is TRBJ2-7, the V gene TRBV25-1; TRBD1 agrees at 7 bases. The CDR3 sequence is 15 residues long. In germline, CDR1 is MGHDK, CDR2 SYGVNS. V was pared by 3 bases and J by 5 bases, with 10 bases of the junction left unmatched. CDR3: CASSDRETGTHEQYF. CDR3 nucleotides: TGTGCCAGCAGTGATCGCGAGACAGGGACCCACGAGCAGTACTTC.

This clone was counted a single time. The genes are TRBV19 and TRBJ1-1; 7 bases agree with TRBD1. V dropped 1 base and J dropped 7; count of bases not matched to a gene: 12. The CDR3 is made up of 16 amino acids. The germline V gene encodes CDR1 LNHDA and CDR2 SQIVND (reference sequence). The DNA of the CDR3 is TGTGCCAGTAGTATAGGGACAGGTCCGGGCGCTGATGAAGCTTTCTTT. This codes for CASSIGTGPGADEAFF.

This clone has just one count. The rearrangement uses TRBV7-9 and TRBJ1-2; weak D call: TRBD1 (5 bases). CDR1 SEHNR and CDR2 FQNEAQ come from the germline V gene (reference sequence). V shed 5 bases and J shed 6 bases, with 16 bases lying between them. The CDR3 runs 14 residues. The CDR3 here is CASSRAEGKHGYTF. Here the CDR3 DNA reads TGTGCCAGCAGCCGCGCGGAGGGGAAGCATGGCTACACCTTC.

The gene calls are TRBV28 and TRBJ2-1, with 11 bases aligning to TRBD1. Trimming at V came to 4 bases and at J to 6 bases, leaving 5 bases not matched to a gene. The CDR3 totals 15 residues. CDR1 is MDHEN and CDR2 is SYDVKM in the germline V gene. CDR3 sequence reads: CASSYPGQGVNEQFF. DNA of the CDR3: TGTGCCAGCAGTTATCCGGGACAGGGGGTCAATGAGCAGTTCTTC.

The V gene is TRBV10-3, the J gene TRBJ2-5; a possible D gene is TRBD2 (5 bases). Germline loops: CDR1 ENHRY, CDR2 SYGVKD. CDR3 length equals 15 residues. V was clipped by 3 bases and J by 5 bases, with 16 bases between them. The DNA for the CDR3 is TGTGCCATCAGTGACCCGGGTCTAGCTTCCGAGACCCAGTACTTC. Translating it yields CAISDPGLASETQYF.